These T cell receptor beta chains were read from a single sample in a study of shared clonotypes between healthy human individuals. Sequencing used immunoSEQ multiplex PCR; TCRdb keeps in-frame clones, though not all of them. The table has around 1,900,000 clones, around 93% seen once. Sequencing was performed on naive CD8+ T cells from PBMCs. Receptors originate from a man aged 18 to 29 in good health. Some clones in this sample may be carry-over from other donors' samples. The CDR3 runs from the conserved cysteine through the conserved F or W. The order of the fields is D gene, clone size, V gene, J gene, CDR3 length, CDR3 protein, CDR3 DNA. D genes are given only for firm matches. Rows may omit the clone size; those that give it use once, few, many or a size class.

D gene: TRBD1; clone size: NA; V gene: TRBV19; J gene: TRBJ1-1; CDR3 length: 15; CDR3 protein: CASSTSRGLVTEAFF; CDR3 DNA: TGTGCCAGTAGTACCTCCAGGGGGCTTGTCACTGAAGCTTTCTTT
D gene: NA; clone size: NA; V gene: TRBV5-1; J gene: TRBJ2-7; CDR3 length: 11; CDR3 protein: CASSGGYEQYF; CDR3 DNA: TGCGCCAGCAGCGGGGGGTACGAGCAGTACTTC
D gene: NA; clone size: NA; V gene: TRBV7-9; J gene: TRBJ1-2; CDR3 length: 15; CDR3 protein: CASSPSVAGPGGYTF; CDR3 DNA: TGTGCCAGCAGCCCCTCCGTTGCGGGGCCTGGTGGCTACACCTTC
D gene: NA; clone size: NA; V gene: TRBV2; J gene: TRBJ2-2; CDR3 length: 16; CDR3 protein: CASMTWLAPNTGELFF; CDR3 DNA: TGTGCCAGCATGACGTGGCTAGCGCCCAACACCGGGGAGCTGTTTTTT
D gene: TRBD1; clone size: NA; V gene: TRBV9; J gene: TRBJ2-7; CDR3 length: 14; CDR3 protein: CASSQGQDPYEQYF; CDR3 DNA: TGTGCCAGCAGCCAGGGACAGGACCCCTACGAGCAGTACTTC
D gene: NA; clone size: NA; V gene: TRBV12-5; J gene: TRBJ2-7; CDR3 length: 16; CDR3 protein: CASGFPGPTGAYEQYF; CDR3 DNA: TGTGCTAGTGGTTTCCCCGGTCCGACAGGCGCCTACGAGCAGTACTTC
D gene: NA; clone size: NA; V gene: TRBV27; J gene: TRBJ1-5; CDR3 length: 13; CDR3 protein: CASSNSGIQPQHF; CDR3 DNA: TGTGCCAGCAGTAACAGTGGGATTCAGCCCCAGCATTTT
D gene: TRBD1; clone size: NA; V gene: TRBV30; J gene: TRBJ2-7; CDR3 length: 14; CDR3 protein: CAWTVKGTGGEQYF; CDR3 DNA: TGTGCCTGGACAGTAAAAGGGACAGGGGGCGAGCAGTACTTC
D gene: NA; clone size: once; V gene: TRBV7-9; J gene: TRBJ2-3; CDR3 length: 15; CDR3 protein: CASRLLTGTTDTQYF; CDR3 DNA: TGTGCCAGCCGGCTACTCACAGGTACCACAGATACGCAGTATTTT
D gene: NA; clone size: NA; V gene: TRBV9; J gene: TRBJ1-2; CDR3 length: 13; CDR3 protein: CASSLEGGHGYTF; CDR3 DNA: TGTGCCAGCAGCCTCGAGGGGGGGCACGGCTACACCTTC
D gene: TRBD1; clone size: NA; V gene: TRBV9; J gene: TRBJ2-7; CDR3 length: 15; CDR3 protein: CASSVGTGKDYEQYF; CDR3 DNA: TGTGCCAGCAGCGTCGGGACAGGGAAGGACTACGAGCAGTACTTC
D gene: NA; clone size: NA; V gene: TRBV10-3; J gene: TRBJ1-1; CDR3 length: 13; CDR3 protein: CAISGLGDTEAFF; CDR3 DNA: TGTGCCATCAGTGGTCTGGGGGACACTGAAGCTTTCTTT
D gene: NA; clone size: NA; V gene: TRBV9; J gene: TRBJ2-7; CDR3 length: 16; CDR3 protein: CASSPTAGRSSYEQYF; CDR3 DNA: TGTGCCAGCAGCCCTACCGCGGGGAGGAGCTCCTACGAGCAGTACTTC
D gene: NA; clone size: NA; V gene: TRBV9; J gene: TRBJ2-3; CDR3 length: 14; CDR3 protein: CASSASGNTDTQYF; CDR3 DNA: TGTGCCAGCAGCGCAAGCGGAAACACAGATACGCAGTATTTT
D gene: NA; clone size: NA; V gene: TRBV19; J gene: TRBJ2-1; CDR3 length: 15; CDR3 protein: CASSRTRGSYNEQFF; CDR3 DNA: TGTGCCAGTAGCAGGACCAGAGGGTCCTACAATGAGCAGTTCTTC
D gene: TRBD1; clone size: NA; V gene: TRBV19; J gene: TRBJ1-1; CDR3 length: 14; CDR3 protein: CATTDRGLNTEAFF; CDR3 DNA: TGTGCCACAACAGACAGGGGGCTGAACACTGAAGCTTTCTTT
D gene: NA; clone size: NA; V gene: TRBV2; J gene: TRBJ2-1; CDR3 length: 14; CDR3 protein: CASLRDFTYNEQFF; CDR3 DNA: TGTGCCAGCCTGCGGGACTTTACCTACAATGAGCAGTTCTTC
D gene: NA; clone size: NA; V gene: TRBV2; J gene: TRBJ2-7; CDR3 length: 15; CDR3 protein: CASSAAGQGLYEQYF; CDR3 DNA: TGTGCCAGCAGCGCAGCGGGGCAGGGGCTCTACGAGCAGTACTTC
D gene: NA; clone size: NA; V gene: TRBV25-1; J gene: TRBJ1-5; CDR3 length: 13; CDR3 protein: CASSLDSNQPQHF; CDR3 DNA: TGTGCCAGCAGTCTGGACAGCAATCAGCCCCAGCATTTT
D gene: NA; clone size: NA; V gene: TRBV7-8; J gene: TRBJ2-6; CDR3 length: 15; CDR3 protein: CASSLGGIGANVLTF; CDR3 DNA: TGTGCCAGCAGCTTAGGGGGGATTGGGGCCAACGTCCTGACTTTC
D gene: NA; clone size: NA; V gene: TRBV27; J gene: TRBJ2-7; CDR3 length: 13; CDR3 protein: CASSLRARYEQYF; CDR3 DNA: TGTGCCAGCAGTTTACGGGCGAGATACGAGCAGTACTTC
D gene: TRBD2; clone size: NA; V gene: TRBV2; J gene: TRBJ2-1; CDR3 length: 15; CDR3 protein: CASSELLAGPNEQFF; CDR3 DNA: TGTGCCAGCAGTGAACTACTAGCGGGGCCTAATGAGCAGTTCTTC
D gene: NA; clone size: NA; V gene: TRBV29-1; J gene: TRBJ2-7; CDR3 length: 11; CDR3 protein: CSVEDRSEQYF; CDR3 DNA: TGCAGCGTTGAAGATCGATCCGAGCAGTACTTC
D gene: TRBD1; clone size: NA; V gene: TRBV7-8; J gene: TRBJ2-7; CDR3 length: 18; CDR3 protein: CASSLGGDRGGSAYEQYF; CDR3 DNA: TGTGCCAGCAGCTTGGGTGGGGACAGGGGGGGCTCGGCCTACGAGCAGTACTTC
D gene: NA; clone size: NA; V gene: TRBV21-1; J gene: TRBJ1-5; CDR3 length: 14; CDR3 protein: CASSNWTHGQPQHF; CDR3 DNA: TGTGCCAGCAGCAATTGGACCCACGGGCAGCCCCAGCATTTT
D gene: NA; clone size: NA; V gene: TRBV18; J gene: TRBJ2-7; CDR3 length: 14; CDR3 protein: CASSPMGGAYEQYF; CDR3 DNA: TGTGCCAGCTCACCAATGGGGGGAGCCTACGAGCAGTACTTC
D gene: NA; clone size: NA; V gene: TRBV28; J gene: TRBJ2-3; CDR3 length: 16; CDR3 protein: CASSLYPGALQDTQYF; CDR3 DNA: TGTGCCAGCAGTTTATACCCGGGAGCCCTCCAGGATACGCAGTATTTT
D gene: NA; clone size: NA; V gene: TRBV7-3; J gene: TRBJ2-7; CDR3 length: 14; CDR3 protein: CASSSDGASYEQYF; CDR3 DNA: TGTGCCAGCAGCTCCGATGGAGCTTCATACGAGCAGTACTTC
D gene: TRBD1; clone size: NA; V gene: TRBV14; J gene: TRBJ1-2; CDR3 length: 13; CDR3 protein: CASSQDRVNGYTF; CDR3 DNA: TGTGCCAGCAGCCAGGACAGGGTGAACGGCTACACCTTC
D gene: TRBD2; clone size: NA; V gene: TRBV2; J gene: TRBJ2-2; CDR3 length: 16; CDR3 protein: CASSRGASGSPGELFF; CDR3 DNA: TGTGCCAGCAGTCGGGGGGCTAGCGGGAGCCCCGGGGAGCTGTTTTTT
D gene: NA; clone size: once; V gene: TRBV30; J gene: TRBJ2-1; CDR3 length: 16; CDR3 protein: CAWGEGRALFDNEQFF; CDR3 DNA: TGTGCCTGGGGAGAAGGGCGGGCGTTGTTCGACAATGAGCAGTTCTTC
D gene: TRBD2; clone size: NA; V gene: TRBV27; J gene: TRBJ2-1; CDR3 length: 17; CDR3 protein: CASSLPPTSGRLREQFF; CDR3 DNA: TGTGCCAGCAGTTTACCCCCCACTAGCGGGAGGTTGCGAGAGCAGTTCTTC
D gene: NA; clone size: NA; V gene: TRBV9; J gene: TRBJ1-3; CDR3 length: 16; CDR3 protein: CASSPFGRDSGNTIYF; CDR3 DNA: TGTGCCAGCAGCCCCTTCGGACGGGACTCTGGAAACACCATATATTTT
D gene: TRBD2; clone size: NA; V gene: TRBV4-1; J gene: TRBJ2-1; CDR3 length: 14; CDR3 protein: CASRDLAVKNEQFF; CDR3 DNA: TGCGCCAGCAGAGACCTAGCGGTAAAGAATGAGCAGTTCTTC
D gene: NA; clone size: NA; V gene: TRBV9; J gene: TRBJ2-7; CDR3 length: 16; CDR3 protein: CASSVGAGDWAYEQYF; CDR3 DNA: TGTGCCAGCAGCGTAGGGGCAGGGGATTGGGCCTACGAGCAGTACTTC
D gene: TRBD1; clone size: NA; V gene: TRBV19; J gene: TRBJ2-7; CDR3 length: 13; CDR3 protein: CASSGGQGYEQYF; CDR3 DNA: TGTGCCAGTAGTGGCGGACAGGGTTACGAGCAGTACTTC
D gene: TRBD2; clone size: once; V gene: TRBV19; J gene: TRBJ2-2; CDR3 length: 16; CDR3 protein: CASRNPSGGNTGELFF; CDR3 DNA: TGTGCCAGTAGGAACCCTAGCGGGGGTAACACCGGGGAGCTGTTTTTT
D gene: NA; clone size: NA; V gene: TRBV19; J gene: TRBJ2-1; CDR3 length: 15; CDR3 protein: CASSIVARSYNEQFF; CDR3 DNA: TGTGCCAGTAGTATAGTGGCTAGATCCTACAATGAGCAGTTCTTC
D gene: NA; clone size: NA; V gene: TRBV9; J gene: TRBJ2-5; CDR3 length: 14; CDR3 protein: CASSVEGEAETQYF; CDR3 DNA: TGTGCCAGCAGCGTAGAGGGGGAGGCGGAGACCCAGTACTTC
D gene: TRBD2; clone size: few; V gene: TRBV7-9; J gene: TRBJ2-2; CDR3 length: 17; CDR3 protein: CASSPTGLAGVSGELFF; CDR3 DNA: TGTGCCAGCAGCCCCACCGGACTAGCGGGAGTCTCGGGGGAGCTGTTTTTT
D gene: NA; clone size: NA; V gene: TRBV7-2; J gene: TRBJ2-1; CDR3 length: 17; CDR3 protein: CASTVTWGLSSYNEQFF; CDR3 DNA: TGTGCCAGCACAGTAACGTGGGGGCTATCATCCTACAATGAGCAGTTCTTC
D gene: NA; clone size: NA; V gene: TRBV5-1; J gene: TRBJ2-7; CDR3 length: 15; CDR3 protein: CASSQGQAGPYEQYF; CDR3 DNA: TGCGCCAGCAGCCAGGGACAAGCGGGGCCCTACGAGCAGTACTTC
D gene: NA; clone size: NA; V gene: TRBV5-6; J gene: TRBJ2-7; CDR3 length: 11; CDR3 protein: CASSDGTGSNF; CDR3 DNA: TGTGCCAGCAGCGACGGGACCGGGTCCAACTTC
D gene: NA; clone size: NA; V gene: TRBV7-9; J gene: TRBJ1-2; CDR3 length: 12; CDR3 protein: CASSLVGGDYTF; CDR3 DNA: TGTGCCAGCAGCTTAGTAGGTGGGGACTACACCTTC
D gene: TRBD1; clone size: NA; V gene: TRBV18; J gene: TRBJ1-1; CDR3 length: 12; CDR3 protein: CASSRDRGDAFF; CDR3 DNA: TGTGCCAGCTCGCGGGACAGGGGAGATGCTTTCTTT
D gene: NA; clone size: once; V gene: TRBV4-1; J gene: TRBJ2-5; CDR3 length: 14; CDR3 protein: CASSQVRQGETQYF; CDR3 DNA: TGCGCCAGCAGCCAAGTCAGGCAGGGAGAGACCCAGTACTTC
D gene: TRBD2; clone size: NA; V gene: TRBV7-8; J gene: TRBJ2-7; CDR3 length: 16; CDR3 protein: CASSLDSLAGLNEQYF; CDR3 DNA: TGTGCCAGCAGCTTAGATTCCCTAGCGGGACTCAACGAGCAGTACTTC
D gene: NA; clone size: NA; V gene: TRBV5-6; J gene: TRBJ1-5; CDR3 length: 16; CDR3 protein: CASSLWGERVNQPQHF; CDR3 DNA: TGTGCCAGCAGCTTGTGGGGGGAACGGGTCAATCAGCCCCAGCATTTT
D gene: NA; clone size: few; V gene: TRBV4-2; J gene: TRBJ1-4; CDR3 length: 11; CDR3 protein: CASSQDQRLFF; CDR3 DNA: TGTGCCAGCAGCCAAGACCAGCGACTGTTTTTT
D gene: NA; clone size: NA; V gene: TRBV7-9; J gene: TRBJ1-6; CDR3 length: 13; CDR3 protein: CASSFSDTSPLHF; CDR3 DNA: TGTGCCAGCAGCTTCTCAGACACTTCACCCCTCCACTTT
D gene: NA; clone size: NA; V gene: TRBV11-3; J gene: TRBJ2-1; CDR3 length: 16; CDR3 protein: CASSRGTVSSYNEQFF; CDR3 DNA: TGTGCCAGCAGCCGGGGGACAGTTAGCTCCTACAATGAGCAGTTCTTC
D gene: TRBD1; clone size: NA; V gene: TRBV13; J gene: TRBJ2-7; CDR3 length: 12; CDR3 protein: CASGTASYEQYF; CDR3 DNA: TGTGCCAGCGGGACAGCCTCCTACGAGCAGTACTTC
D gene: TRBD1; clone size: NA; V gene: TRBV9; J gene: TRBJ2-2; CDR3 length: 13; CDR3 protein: CASSDRGTGELFF; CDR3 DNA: TGTGCCAGCAGCGACAGGGGCACCGGGGAGCTGTTTTTT
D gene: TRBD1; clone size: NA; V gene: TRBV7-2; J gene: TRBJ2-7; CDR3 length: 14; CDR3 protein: CASSSRDRFYEQYF; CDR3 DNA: TGTGCCAGCAGCTCCCGGGACAGGTTTTACGAGCAGTACTTC